The 22 T cell receptor beta chains presented below share a single source sample, sequenced in a study of blood T cell repertoires in COVID-19. Produced via immunoSEQ multiplex PCR; TCRdb's table is partial and in-frame only. The profile shows around 220,000 clones, roughly 90% of them singletons. The sequenced sample consisted of PBMCs or T cells enriched from blood (not recorded which). Receptors originate from a young man who had been exposed to COVID-19.

The chain links TRBV9 to TRBJ1-2, with a possible D match to TRBD1 (5 bases). CDR1 is SGDLS and CDR2 is YYNGEE in the germline V gene. The CDR3 is made up of 13 amino acids. Trimming shortened V by 0 bases and J by 8 bases, and 11 bases separated the two germline ends. The CDR3 protein is CASSVEGHRGYTF. The CDR3 nucleotides are TGTGCCAGCAGCGTAGAGGGGCACCGGGGCTACACCTTC.

The chain recombines TRBV5-1 with TRBJ2-3, with 14 positions matching TRBD2. CDR3 size: 17 residues. CDR1 is SGHRS and CDR2 is YFSETQ in the germline V gene. Trimming took 4 bases from V and 3 from J; bases not matched to a gene: 7. The DNA for the CDR3 is TGCGCCAGCAGCCCGGGGACTAGCGGGGGTTTGACAGATACGCAGTATTTT. It encodes CASSPGTSGGLTDTQYF.

In its sample, this clone was seen once. The genes are TRBV30 and TRBJ1-2, with 10 bases matching TRBD1. Germline loops: CDR1 GTSNPN, CDR2 SVGIG (reference sequence). Losses at the gene ends were 7 bases for V and 4 bases for J; bases not matched to a gene: 15. The CDR3 is 16 amino acids. The CDR3 sequence is CAYTQGQGSYTYGYTF. The CDR3 DNA reads as TGTGCCTACACCCAGGGACAGGGGTCCTACACCTATGGCTACACCTTC.

The rearrangement uses TRBV12-1 and TRBJ2-4; TRBD2 reflects the table's D call only, with no check against the DNA. TRBV12-1 is a recognized pseudogene. This CDR3 contains 14 residues. In DNA, the CDR3 is TGTGCCAGCAGCTCCGGGGGAGGTAAAAACATTCAGTACTTC. Translating it yields CASSSGGGKNIQYF.

This rearrangement joins TRBV7-6 to TRBJ1-3; possible D gene TRBD1, 6 bases. Trimming took off 5 bases at V and 0 bases at J, with 20 bases between the two ends. The germline V gene has CDR1 SGHVS and CDR2 FNYEAQ. The CDR3 length is 18 residues. The CDR3 loop is CASSKKGQSSHSGNTIYF. CDR3 nucleotide sequence: TGTGCCAGCAGCAAAAAAGGACAGAGCTCCCACTCTGGAAACACCATATATTTT.

J is TRBJ1-6 and V is TRBV2; tentatively, D is TRBD1 (5 bases). Trimming cost V 8 bases and J 7 bases, with 12 bases left between them. There are 13 residues in the CDR3. From germline, CDR1 is SNHLY and CDR2 FYNNEI. CDR3 protein: CASFRDFNSPLHF. In nucleotides, the CDR3 is TGTGCCAGCTTCAGGGATTTCAATTCACCCCTCCACTTT. The full variable domain, its missing parts supplied by reference TRBV2 and TRBJ1-6, is EPEVTQTPSHQVTQMGQEVILRCVPISNHLYFYWYRQILGQKVEFLVSFYNNEISEKSEIFDDQFSVERPDGSNFTLKIRSTKLEDSAMYFCASFRDFNSPLHFGNGTRLTVT.

This chain uses TRBV5-1 with TRBJ1-1, with TRBD1 matching over 7 bases. The CDR3 covers 13 residues. The trim removed 0 bases at V and 9 bases at J, leaving 5 bases unmatched. Germline CDR1 and CDR2: SGHRS and YFSETQ. CDR3: CASSLAETGKAFF. CDR3 DNA sequence: TGCGCCAGCAGCTTGGCCGAGACAGGGAAAGCTTTCTTT.

The V gene is TRBV5-1, the J gene TRBJ1-6, with a tentative D call TRBD1 (6 bases). This CDR3 has 17 residues. Trimming pared 0 bases from V and 4 bases from J, leaving 14 bases between. From germline, CDR1 is SGHRS and CDR2 YFSETQ. The CDR3: CASSLASRTAYNSPLHF. CDR3 DNA sequence: TGCGCCAGCAGCTTGGCCTCAAGGACAGCTTATAATTCACCCCTCCACTTT.

The V and J genes are TRBV7-2 and TRBJ2-7, with D possibly TRBD2 on 7 matching bases. The CDR3 loop spans 15 amino acids. Germline values: CDR1 SGHTA, CDR2 FQGNSA. The germline V and J ends were trimmed by 2 bases and 3 bases, with 14 bases remaining between them. CDR3 sequence: CASSLSGTLNYEQYF. The CDR3 DNA sequence: TGTGCCAGCAGCTTAAGCGGGACATTGAACTACGAGCAGTACTTC. Full variable domain (outside the CDR3, taken from reference TRBV7-2 and TRBJ2-7): GAGVSQSPSNKVTEKGKDVELRCDPISGHTALYWYRQSLGQGLEFLIYFQGNSAPDKSGLPSDRFSAERTGGSVSTLTIQRTQQEDSAVYLCASSLSGTLNYEQYFGPGTRLTVT.

This clone was observed a single time. The same CDR3 can be traced to other DNA sequences in this sample. This CDR3 reads CASSPPDRAGNTIYF. In DNA, the CDR3 is TGTGCCAGCAGCCCTCCCGACAGGGCTGGAAACACCATATATTTT. The chain is built from TRBV3-1 (or the pseudogene TRBV3-2) and TRBJ1-3, with TRBD1 matching 7 bases. This CDR3 comprises 15 residues. The V segment lost 4 bases and the J segment 2 bases; nucleotides outside the gene matches: 5. Germline V gives CDR1 LGHDT, CDR2 YNNKEL (reference sequence).

The chain uses TRBV18 and TRBJ2-7, with 7 bases fitting TRBD1. Germline trimming cut 1 base from V and 3 bases from J; bases unmatched to any gene: 3. Germline V lookup: CDR1 KGHSH, CDR2 LQKENI. The CDR3 contains 14 residues. CDR3 sequence reads: CASSPHWDSYEQYF. The CDR3 nucleotides are TGTGCCAGCTCACCACACTGGGACAGCTACGAGCAGTACTTC. The full variable domain, with the rest looked up from reference TRBV18 and TRBJ2-7, is NAGVMQNPRHLVRRRGQEARLRCSPMKGHSHVYWYRQLPEEGLKFMVYLQKENIIDESGMPKERFSAEFPKEGPSILRIQQVVRGDSAAYFCASSPHWDSYEQYFGPGTRLTVT.

The chain recombines TRBV7-2 with TRBJ2-7; weak D call: TRBD1 (5 bases). V gave up 6 bases and J gave up 0 bases, with 9 bases separating them. Germline lookup yields CDR1 SGHTA and CDR2 FQGNSA. The CDR3 has 13 amino acids. The CDR3 coding sequence is TGTGCCAGCAGTGAAGGGGACTCCTACGAGCAGTACTTC. Protein product: CASSEGDSYEQYF.

J is TRBJ1-4 and V is TRBV15, with 8 bases that match TRBD1. Trimming at V came to 2 bases and at J to 7 bases, leaving 3 bases not matched to a gene. Looked up from germline, CDR1 is LNHNV and CDR2 is YYDKDF (reference sequence). The CDR3 has 14 residues. Written as DNA, the CDR3 is TGTGCCACCAGCAGAATCAGGGGGCGTGAAAAACTGTTTTTT. Translating it yields CATSRIRGREKLFF.

The chain joins TRBV4-3 to TRBJ1-4, with D maybe TRBD1 (6 bases). The germline gives CDR1 LGHNA, CDR2 YSLEER. V gave up 3 bases and J gave up 3 bases, with 14 bases separating them. This CDR3 contains 16 residues. CDR3 loop: CASSQDLQGANEKLFF. CDR3 nucleotide sequence: TGCGCCAGCAGCCAGGACCTACAGGGTGCTAATGAAAAACTGTTTTTT.

The chain recombines TRBV7-2 with TRBJ2-7, with TRBD1 matching over 7 bases. Unmatched junction bases numbered 10, after V lost 5 bases and J lost 3 bases. This CDR3 contains 15 residues. The germline V gene has CDR1 SGHTA and CDR2 FQGNSA. Written as DNA, the CDR3 is TGTGCCAGCAGCCAGGGACAGTTTGGTCTCTACGAGCAGTACTTC. Encoded protein: CASSQGQFGLYEQYF.

This chain joins TRBV3-1 (or the pseudogene TRBV3-2) and TRBJ1-1; D ambiguous. V was clipped by 3 bases and J by 3 bases, with 11 bases between them. From germline, CDR1 is LGHDT and CDR2 YNNKEL (reference sequence). The CDR3 has 14 amino acids. The CDR3 DNA reads as TGTGCCAGCAGCCACCTTCCCGGGGACACTGAAGCTTTCTTT. Translation: CASSHLPGDTEAFF.

This clone was counted a single time. The V and J genes are TRBV6-5 and TRBJ1-5, with D hard to call. Per the germline V gene, CDR1 is MNHEY and CDR2 is SVGAGI. With 5 bases removed from V and 3 bases from J, the gap between germline ends came to 8 bases. The CDR3 has 13 amino acids. The CDR3 bases are TGTGCCAGCAGTCGGACTCTCAATCAGCCCCAGCATTTT. Protein sequence: CASSRTLNQPQHF.

CDR3 bases: TGTGCCAGTAAGTCATTAACGGTGGAGACCCAGTACTTC. Translating gives CASKSLTVETQYF. This chain connects TRBV19 to TRBJ2-5; D uncertain. Germline V lookup: CDR1 LNHDA, CDR2 SQIVND (reference sequence). V lost 7 bases and J lost 5, with 14 bases in between. There are 13 residues in the CDR3.

The sample holds one count of this clone. The chain uses TRBV11-2 and TRBJ1-5, with D maybe TRBD1 (6 bases). There are 15 residues in the CDR3. Looked up from germline, CDR1 is SGHAT and CDR2 is FQNNGV. The germline V and J ends were trimmed by 5 bases and 5 bases, with 16 bases remaining between them. The CDR3 spells CASSLPGVVDQPQHF. The CDR3 DNA follows: TGTGCCAGCAGCCTGCCAGGGGTGGTCGATCAGCCCCAGCATTTT.

This clone has more than one count but fewer than ten. The chain recombines TRBV4-2 with TRBJ2-1; 7 nucleotides match TRBD2. From germline, CDR1 is LGHNA and CDR2 YNFKEQ. V was clipped by 1 base and J by 3 bases; unmatched bases: 3. The CDR3 loop spans 15 amino acids. CDR3 sequence (DNA): TGTGCCAGCAGCCAAGCGGGGGGACGCTACAATGAGCAGTTCTTC. It translates to CASSQAGGRYNEQFF.

The chain combines TRBV5-4 with TRBJ2-2; 7 nucleotides agree with TRBD2. In germline, CDR1 is SGHNT, CDR2 YYREEE (reference sequence). The CDR3 has 15 amino acids. The V segment lost 3 bases and the J segment 4 bases; nucleotides outside the gene matches: 6. The CDR3 region has the DNA TGTGCCAGCAGCTCAAGTGCGGGGGTCACCGGGGAGCTGTTTTTT. Translation: CASSSSAGVTGELFF.

This rearrangement joins TRBV19 to TRBJ2-1; D is unclear. Germline-derived CDR1 and CDR2 are LNHDA and SQIVND (reference sequence). Trimming shortened V by 2 bases and J by 8 bases, and 4 bases separated the two germline ends. This CDR3 spans 11 amino acids. CDR3 amino acids: CASSISDEQFF. The CDR3 DNA sequence: TGTGCCAGTAGTATAAGCGATGAGCAGTTCTTC. Full variable domain (remainder filled in from reference TRBV19 and TRBJ2-1): DGGITQSPKYLFRKEGQNVTLSCEQNLNHDAMYWYRQDPGQGLRLIYYSQIVNDFQKGDIAEGYSVSREKKESFPLTVTSAQKNPTAFYLCASSISDEQFFGPGTRLTVL.